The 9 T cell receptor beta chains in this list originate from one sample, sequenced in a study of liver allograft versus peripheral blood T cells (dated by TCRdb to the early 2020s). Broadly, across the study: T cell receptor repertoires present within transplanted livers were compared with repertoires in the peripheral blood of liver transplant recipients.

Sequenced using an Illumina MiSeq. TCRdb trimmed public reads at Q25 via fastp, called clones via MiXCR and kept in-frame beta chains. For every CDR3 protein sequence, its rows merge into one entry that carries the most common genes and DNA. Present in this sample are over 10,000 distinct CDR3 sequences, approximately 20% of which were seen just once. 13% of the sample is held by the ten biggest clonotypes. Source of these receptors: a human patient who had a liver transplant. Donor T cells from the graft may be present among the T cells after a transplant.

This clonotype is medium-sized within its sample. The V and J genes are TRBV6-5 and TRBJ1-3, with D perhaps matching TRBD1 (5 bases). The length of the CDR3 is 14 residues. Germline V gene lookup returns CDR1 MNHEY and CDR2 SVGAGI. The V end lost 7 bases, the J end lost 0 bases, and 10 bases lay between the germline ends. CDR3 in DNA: TGTGCCAGCATTCCACAGGTCTCTGGAAACACCATATATTTT. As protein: CASIPQVSGNTIYF.

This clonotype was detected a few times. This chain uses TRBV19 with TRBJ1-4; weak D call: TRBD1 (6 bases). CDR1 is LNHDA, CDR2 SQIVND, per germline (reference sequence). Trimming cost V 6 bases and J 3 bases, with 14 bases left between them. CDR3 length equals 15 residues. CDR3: CASSTLGGSNEKLFF. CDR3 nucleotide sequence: TGTGCCAGTAGCACATTGGGGGGCTCTAATGAAAAACTGTTTTTT.

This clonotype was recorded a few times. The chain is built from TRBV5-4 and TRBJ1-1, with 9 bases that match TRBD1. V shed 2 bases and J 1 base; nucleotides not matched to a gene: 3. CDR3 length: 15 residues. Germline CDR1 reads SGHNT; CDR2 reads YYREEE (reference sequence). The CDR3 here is CASSLQGARNTEAFF. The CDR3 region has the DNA TGTGCCAGCAGCTTACAGGGGGCGCGGAACACTGAAGCTTTCTTT.

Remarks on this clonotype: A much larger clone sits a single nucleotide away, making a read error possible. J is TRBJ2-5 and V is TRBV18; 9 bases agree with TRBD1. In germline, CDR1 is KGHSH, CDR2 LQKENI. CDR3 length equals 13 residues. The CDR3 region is CVSSPDRGETQYF. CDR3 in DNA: TGTGTCAGCTCACCGGACAGGGGAGAGACCCAGTACTTC.

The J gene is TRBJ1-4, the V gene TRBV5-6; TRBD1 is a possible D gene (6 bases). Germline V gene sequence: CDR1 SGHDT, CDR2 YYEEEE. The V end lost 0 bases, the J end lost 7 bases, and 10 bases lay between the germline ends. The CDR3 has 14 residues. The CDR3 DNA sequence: TGTGCCAGCAGCTTGGTCGGGGGGCGTGAAAAACTGTTTTTT. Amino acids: CASSLVGGREKLFF. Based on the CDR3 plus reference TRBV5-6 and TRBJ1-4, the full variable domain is DAGVTQSPTHLIKTRGQQVTLRCSPKSGHDTVSWYQQALGQGPQFIFQYYEEEERQRGNFPDRFSGHQFPNYSSELNVNALLLGDSALYLCASSLVGGREKLFFGSGTQLSVL.

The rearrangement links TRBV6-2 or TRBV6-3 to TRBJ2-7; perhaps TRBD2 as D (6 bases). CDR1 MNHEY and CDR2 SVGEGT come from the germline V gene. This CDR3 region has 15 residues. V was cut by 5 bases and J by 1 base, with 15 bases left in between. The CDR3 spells CASSGFRESSYEQYF. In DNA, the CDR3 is TGTGCCAGCAGTGGGTTCCGGGAGTCGTCCTACGAGCAGTACTTC.

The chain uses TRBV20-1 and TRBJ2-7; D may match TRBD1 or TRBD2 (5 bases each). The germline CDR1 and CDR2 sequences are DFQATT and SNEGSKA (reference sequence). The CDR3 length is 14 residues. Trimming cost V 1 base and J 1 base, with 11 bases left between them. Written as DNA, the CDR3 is TGCAGTGCTAGAGCCGGGGCCAGATCCTACGAGCAGTACTTC. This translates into CSARAGARSYEQYF.

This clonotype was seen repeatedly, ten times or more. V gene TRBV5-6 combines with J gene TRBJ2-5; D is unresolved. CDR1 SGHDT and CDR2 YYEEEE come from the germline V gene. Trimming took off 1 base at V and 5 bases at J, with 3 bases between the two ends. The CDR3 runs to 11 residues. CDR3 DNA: TGTGCCAGCAGCTTGCAGGAGACCCAGTACTTC. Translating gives CASSLQETQYF.

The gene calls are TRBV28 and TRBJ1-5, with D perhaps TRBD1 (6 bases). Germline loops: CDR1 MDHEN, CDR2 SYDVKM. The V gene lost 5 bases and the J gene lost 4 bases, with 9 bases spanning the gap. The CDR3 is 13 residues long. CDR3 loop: CASSMQGNQPQHF. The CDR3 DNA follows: TGTGCCAGCAGTATGCAGGGGAATCAGCCCCAGCATTTT.